This TCR beta chain was observed in a study of cytomegalovirus exposure and HLA in healthy donors (dated by TCRdb to the late 2010s). Describing the broader study: An earlier analysis of approximately 640 of the donors reported 250 to 300 Gb of sequence data and some 120 million unique TCR beta sequences from some 180 million T cells. About 320 gigabases of sequencing data and approximately 85 million unique TCR sequences were included in an early release covering several hundred HLA-typed donors. Of the 350 to 400 genotyped donors, 81% fell in the genetic ancestry cluster associated with self-reported Caucasian donors. The study aimed to test whether signatures of past pathogen exposure could be identified by cataloging public T cell receptors. The study profiled the T cell repertoires of about 640 subjects by immunosequencing and related them to cytomegalovirus serostatus. A separate validation cohort of approximately 130 different subjects was used in addition to the approximately 670-subject first cohort. To predict cytomegalovirus infection status, the study combined high-throughput TCR immunosequencing, statistical association of individual TCRs with disease status, and machine learning. A later analysis re-examined previously published TCR beta repertoires from several hundred donors and added high-resolution HLA genotyping to investigate patterns of TCR occurrence. Rather than using new phenotypic data, the later analysis identified candidate immune exposures from TCR beta sequences and from how often those sequences occurred across donors. In an earlier analysis of more than 550 of the donors, high-throughput TCR beta sequencing was used to judge whether each TCR beta V gene segment behaved as functional or pseudogenic. Donor age, sex, ethnicity and CMV serostatus were compiled together with the repertoire data. A later genetic analysis took genome-wide SNP genotypes for about 65% of the 666 donors and used that subset as a discovery cohort. Every discovery cohort repertoire had been produced on one sequencing platform. Both class I and class II loci were covered by HLA typing, at four-digit resolution. Typing coverage differed by locus: A, B, C, DRB1 and DQB1 were typed in about 620-630 donors, DQA1 in 500 to 550, DPA1 in approximately 610, and DPB1 in 450 to 480. Four or five DR-DQ haplotypes were handled as single units for association and clustering because linkage in the cohort was strong. Among about 410 genotyped donors of the cohort, an average of approximately 240,000 unique TCR beta nucleotide sequences was sequenced per donor, of which roughly 17% were non-productive.

The library was generated by the immunoSEQ multiplex PCR assay. For the multiplex PCR, a mixture combining 60 forward primers for TCR Vbeta segments and 13 reverse primers for TCR Jbeta segments was used. The CDR3 region of rearranged TCR beta genes was amplified from genomic DNA with a multiplex PCR assay. The amplified TCR beta libraries were sequenced on the Illumina HiSeq System as 87-base-pair reads. As for the authors' bioinformatics: A later analysis tallied around 80 million unique TCR beta chains across the 700 or so repertoires, and approximately 12 million of those chains were shared by two or more donors. Raw reads were error-corrected and collapsed into unique sequences by a nearest-neighbor algorithm in which closely related sequences were merged to remove PCR and sequencing errors. To assign V, D and J gene segments, CDR3 sequences were aligned to IMGT reference sequences. Each retained sequence needed at least a six-nucleotide match to both a V gene segment and a J gene segment. A rearrangement was called productive if the CDR3 had no stop codons and remained in frame with V and J, and every other rearrangement was called non-productive. Following IMGT convention, CDR3 was defined as the stretch from the second conserved V-encoded cysteine up to the conserved J-encoded phenylalanine. The earlier analysis of about 620 of the donors excluded sequences that lacked an unambiguous match to a single V gene segment. In an earlier analysis of 587 of the donors, V segments were called functional above 56.7% productive rearrangements and were called segregating when the between-donor standard deviation exceeded 5%. A statistical classification framework was built to diagnose cytomegalovirus status from the catalog of TCR beta chain sequences. In a later analysis, V and J genes were assigned by comparing TCR nucleotide sequences against IMGT/GENE-DB human TR gene sequences. A later analysis assigned CDR3 sequences and most-parsimonious VDJ recombination scenarios with the TCRdist pipeline. A later analysis defined each TCR beta chain by its CDR3 amino acid sequence plus V-gene family, and excluded reads lacking a unique V-gene family. To address suspected cross-contamination and a sequencing artifact, a later analysis removed several hundred highly shared, low-generation-probability nucleotide sequences. In a later analysis, a clonal expansion index was calculated for each public chain from normalized within-repertoire ranks of inferred template counts. In a later analysis, generation probabilities were computed with a VDJ recombination model fitted to out-of-frame rearrangements, and the resulting probabilities were checked against IGoR. In a later analysis, hypergeometric tests were used to score TCR-TCR, TCR-HLA and TCR-CMV co-occurrence, with a repertoire-size bias correction applied to TCR pairs. In a later analysis, false discovery rates were estimated by permuting HLA or CMV assignments 20 times. In a later analysis, co-occurring TCRs were grouped using DBSCAN, and TCRdist sequence similarity was added for clustering within HLA-allele-positive subsets. Co-occurrence clustering excluded repertoires with fewer than 30,000 or more than 120,000 public chains, plus five with anomalous nucleotide sharing. TCRdb re-hosts the immuneACCESS table, in-frame sequences only. Its copies lack some clones; in the studies checked, an unresolved V gene accounts for under half of them, and the cause for the rest is not known. The DNA gave D and trimming, while V, J and clone size come from that table. The sample table gives around 51,000 clones. Of the sample, under 2.5% is held by the ten largest clones.

General findings and caveats noted by the study authors: In an earlier analysis of 587 of the donors, most TCR beta V segments were observed in productive rearrangements about 90% or about 30% of the time, broadly matching IMGT annotations. The classifier was reported to diagnose cytomegalovirus status with high specificity and sensitivity in both the original cohort and the validation cohort. A later analysis found that TCR association rates varied across HLA loci, with DRB1 alleles showing the most associated TCRs and HLA-C alleles the fewest. Some IMGT-functional V segments, including TRBV6-2 and TRBV6-3, could not be told apart with the 87-base-pair reads, so those segments were excluded. Most CMV-associated TCR beta chains appeared to be HLA-restricted in a later analysis, and the HLA associations seemed to be driven largely by CMV exposure. A group of highly shared sequence variants was considered likely to be a technical artifact of the sequencing pipeline. Correlated functional status among segregating V segments might reflect linkage disequilibrium, but an unknown experimental factor could not be ruled out. The study gave a list of under 200 TCR beta chains associated with cytomegalovirus. In a later analysis, HLA-associated TCR beta chains showed more clonal expansion and lower generation probabilities than non-associated chains that were equally common. Because counts were too low, 15 or so rarely observed V segments, including chromosome 9 orphons, were excluded from the earlier analysis of 587 of the donors. At a false discovery rate of 0.05, a later analysis linked fewer than 20,000 TCR beta sequences to specific HLA alleles. Across donors, most TCR sequences were observed very rarely, whereas some public TCRs were present in many individuals. In this cohort, only TCR beta chains were sequenced, and detectable features were limited by the absence of alpha or paired-chain data. Because HLA typing was unavailable for some donors at each locus, only the typed subset was used in association tests. A few of the identified cytomegalovirus-associated TCR beta chains were confirmed in vitro to be specific for cytomegalovirus antigens. Presence/absence analyses assumed roughly uniform sequencing depth across donors, an assumption that may not hold. Assigning TCR associations to individual alleles was difficult when HLA alleles, especially DR and DQ, strongly co-occurred. According to the authors, the approach could potentially be generalized to other disease states and immunological phenotypes. V-gene and J-gene trimming of TCR beta chains was associated with a missense DCLRE1C variant in a later genetic analysis, and the association was replicated in an independent cohort. A later genetic analysis reported fewer N-insertions in productive TCRs among donors in an Asian-associated ancestry cluster than the roughly 620-donor mean. CMV serostatus was the only immune exposure information available for the cohort. A later analysis reported that several top co-occurrence clusters appeared linked to parvovirus B19, influenza, CMV and Epstein-Barr virus. A further reported finding was that TCR beta sequences accurately predicted the HLA-A and HLA-B alleles for most subjects in the first cohort.

A word on this clone: Its antigen is still unknown.

The cohort comprised under 700 healthy bone marrow donors. All cohort members were sampled while nominally healthy, although unrecorded immune exposures were likely present. The donor tested CMV seronegative and was one of the 352 seronegative cohort members. A peripheral blood sample was collected from each donor, and TCR beta sequencing was performed on peripheral blood mononuclear cells. Genomic DNA extraction from the blood cell samples was performed with the Qiagen DNeasy Blood Extraction Kit. The CDR1 and CDR2 encoded by the germline V gene are SGDLS and YYNGEE. V is reduced by 5 bases and J by 1 base, leaving a spacing of 12 bases between them. Its CDR3 holds 15 amino acids, cysteine through phenylalanine. The retained sequence is limited to the CDR3, 45 bases, with the frame set at the first base.

The V gene is TRBV9 and the J gene is TRBJ2-2, with the D segment identity uncertain. This TCR was recovered from a woman in her forties in good health and CMV-seronegative. Specimen: PBMCs. The sequenced DNA: TGTGCCAGCAGTACACTAAGCCTGAACACCGGGGAGCTGTTTTTT. Translated, it gives CASSTLSLNTGELFF.